This passage covers 18 T cell receptor beta chains from one sample sequenced in a study of blood T cell repertoires in COVID-19. The assay was immunoSEQ multiplex PCR, and TCRdb's table has in-frame clones only and misses some. The table includes about 140,000 clones, roughly 80% detected once. The sequencing sample was made of PBMCs or T cells enriched from blood (not recorded which). The receptor source for this set is a woman between 45 and 65 years old who had recovered from COVID-19.

The chain combines TRBV20-1 with TRBJ2-1; possibly TRBD2 for D (7 bases). Germline values: CDR1 DFQATT, CDR2 SNEGSKA (reference sequence). The CDR3 length is 15 residues. V shed 3 bases and J shed 2 bases, with 14 bases lying between them. The CDR3 DNA sequence: TGCAGTGCTAGTTACGGGCGGGGGCCCTACAATGAGCAGTTCTTC. As protein: CSASYGRGPYNEQFF.

V gene TRBV7-9 combines with J gene TRBJ1-1, with unresolved D. Trimming removed 4 bases from V and 7 bases from J, with 19 bases in between. Germline assignment: CDR1 SEHNR and CDR2 FQNEAQ (reference sequence). The CDR3 runs to 15 residues. The CDR3: CASSSTLTTVYEAFF. CDR3 nucleotide sequence: TGTGCCAGCAGCTCCACCCTCACTACTGTCTATGAAGCTTTCTTT.

The CDR3 nucleotides read TGTGCCAGCAGCTACGGACAGGGCGGCGGAGAGACCCAGTACTTC. It codes for CASSYGQGGGETQYF. The chain has TRBV7-9 and TRBJ2-5; the match to TRBD1 covers 8 bases. After removal of 4 bases from V and 4 bases from J, the junction contained 8 bases not matched to a gene. The germline V gene encodes CDR1 SEHNR and CDR2 FQNEAQ (reference sequence). The CDR3 contains 15 residues.

The chain employs TRBV5-4 and TRBJ1-2, with 8 bases fitting TRBD1. Germline assignment: CDR1 SGHNT and CDR2 YYREEE (reference sequence). V lost 1 base, J lost 4 bases, and 6 bases stayed unmatched. The CDR3 spans 15 residues. This CDR3 is CASSLSGTGAYGYTF. The CDR3 coding sequence is TGTGCCAGCAGCTTGTCCGGGACAGGTGCCTATGGCTACACCTTC.

This rearrangement joins TRBV5-6 to TRBJ2-7; possible D gene TRBD1, 8 bases. CDR1 SGHDT and CDR2 YYEEEE come from the germline V gene. Trimming cost V 3 bases and J 1 base, with 14 bases left between them. The CDR3 spans 15 residues. CDR3 DNA sequence: TGTGCCAGCAGCTGGGGGGGACAGGTATCCTACGAGCAGTACTTC. This sequence encodes CASSWGGQVSYEQYF.

As DNA, the CDR3 is TGTGCCAGCAGCTTAGATGGTTGGAGTACTGGAAACACCATATATTTT. Translated, it gives CASSLDGWSTGNTIYF. The rearrangement links TRBV11-2 to TRBJ1-3; no clear D gene. The CDR3 contains 16 residues. Germline lookup yields CDR1 SGHAT and CDR2 FQNNGV. V was shortened by 0 bases and J by 2 bases, with 11 bases between the two germline ends. The full variable domain, in which reference TRBV11-2 and TRBJ1-3 provide the parts outside the CDR3, is EAGVAQSPRYKIIEKRQSVAFWCNPISGHATLYWYQQILGQGPKLLIQFQNNGVVDDSQLPKDRFSAERLKGVDSTLKIQPAKLEDSAVYLCASSLDGWSTGNTIYFGEGSWLTVV.

This chain connects TRBV28 to TRBJ1-4; 10 bases agree with TRBD1. J gave up 2 bases and V 6 bases, and 9 bases lay outside the gene matches. Per the germline V gene, CDR1 is MDHEN and CDR2 is SYDVKM. CDR3 length: 17 residues. The CDR3 sequence: CASSPRQGAWTNEKLFF. The CDR3 nucleotides are TGTGCCAGCAGCCCCCGACAGGGGGCATGGACTAATGAAAAACTGTTTTTT.

The chain combines TRBV5-4 with TRBJ1-2; possible D gene TRBD1, 5 bases. Germline V gene data show CDR1 as SGHNT and CDR2 as YYREEE (reference sequence). Between the trimmed V and J ends, which lost 4 bases and 3 bases, there was a span of 25 bases. The CDR3 spans 18 residues. The CDR3 DNA follows: TGTGCCAGCAGCCCCTTCGAGAGCTGGGGCCCCTCCGACTATGGCTACACCTTC. Translation: CASSPFESWGPSDYGYTF.

The gene calls are TRBV6-6 and TRBJ1-2; no reliable D call. With 5 bases removed from V and 2 bases from J, the gap between germline ends came to 9 bases. Germline values: CDR1 MNHNY, CDR2 SVGAGI (reference sequence). CDR3 length: 13 residues. CDR3 residues: CASSNTANYGYTF. CDR3 sequence (DNA): TGTGCCAGCAGTAACACCGCCAACTATGGCTACACCTTC.

The gene calls are TRBV11-2 and TRBJ1-2, with D tentatively TRBD1 (6 bases). Looked up from germline, CDR1 is SGHAT and CDR2 is FQNNGV. Trimming took 2 bases from V and 7 from J, leaving 20 bases between them. This CDR3 has 16 amino acids. The CDR3 bases are TGTGCCAGCAGCTTAAAAGGGACAACTGTTCGCATTGGCTACACCTTC. Translation gives CASSLKGTTVRIGYTF.

This clone was seen a few times. The V gene is TRBV30, the J gene TRBJ1-4, with D uncertain. The CDR3 runs to 12 residues. Germline V gene lookup returns CDR1 GTSNPN and CDR2 SVGIG (reference sequence). V was trimmed by 3 bases and J by 0 bases, leaving 2 bases between them. The CDR3 sequence: CAWSTTNEKLFF. In nucleotides, the CDR3 is TGTGCCTGGAGCACAACTAATGAAAAACTGTTTTTT. Based on the CDR3 plus reference TRBV30 and TRBJ1-4, the full variable domain is SQTIHQWPATLVQPVGSPLSLECTVEGTSNPNLYWYRQAAGRGLQLLFYSVGIGQISSEVPQNLSASRPQDRQFILSSKKLLLSDSGFYLCAWSTTNEKLFFGSGTQLSVL.

The chain's CDR3 is CASSPGTGKNIQYF. The CDR3 region has the DNA TGTGCCAGCAGTCCTGGGACAGGGAAAAACATTCAGTACTTC. The chain is built from TRBV27 and TRBJ2-4, with 9 bases aligning to TRBD1. The CDR3 consists of 14 residues. Germline V lookup: CDR1 MNHEY, CDR2 SMNVEV (reference sequence). The trim removed 5 bases at V and 4 bases at J, leaving 3 bases unmatched.

This chain links TRBV27 with TRBJ2-5; 10 bases map to TRBD2. The trim removed 0 bases at V and 8 bases at J, leaving 9 bases unmatched. The germline V gene has CDR1 MNHEY and CDR2 SMNVEV (reference sequence). This CDR3 is built from 16 residues. This chain's CDR3 is CASSLSGYLAGVTQYF. CDR3 sequence (DNA): TGTGCCAGCAGTTTATCTGGTTACCTAGCGGGGGTTACCCAGTACTTC.

This clone was seen a single time. The chain couples TRBV4-2 to TRBJ2-3; TRBD2 agrees at 10 bases. Germline CDR1 and CDR2: LGHNA and YNFKEQ. The CDR3 has 16 amino acids. Trimming took 1 base from V and 5 from J; bases not matched to a gene: 6. CDR3: CASSQAPGTSVDTQYF. DNA for the CDR3: TGTGCCAGCAGCCAAGCCCCCGGGACTAGCGTAGATACGCAGTATTTT.

This clone was detected ten times or more. This sequence joins TRBV3-1 (or the pseudogene TRBV3-2) and TRBJ1-2, with TRBD1 as a possible D gene (5 bases). Germline lookup yields CDR1 LGHDT and CDR2 YNNKEL (reference sequence). This CDR3 is 12 amino acids long. The V end lost 2 bases, the J end lost 8 bases, and 9 bases lay between the germline ends. The CDR3 bases are TGTGCCAGCAGCCAAATAGGGGAAGGCTACACCTTC. It codes for CASSQIGEGYTF.

The gene calls are TRBV5-1 and TRBJ2-3; 7 bases map to TRBD2. Germline V gene lookup returns CDR1 SGHRS and CDR2 YFSETQ. With 0 bases clipped from V and 1 base from J, the junction kept 8 bases outside the gene matches. The CDR3 spans 17 residues. CDR3 nucleotides: TGCGCCAGCAGCTTGGGCGGCGGGGGACTCGGCACAGATACGCAGTATTTT. This translates into CASSLGGGGLGTDTQYF.

This clone is a singleton in its sample. The CDR3 protein is CASSRQEEETQYF. CDR3 DNA sequence: TGCGCCAGCAGCCGACAGGAGGAAGAGACCCAGTACTTC. The chain uses TRBV5-1 and TRBJ2-5, with a tentative D call TRBD1 (6 bases). Per germline, CDR1 SGHRS and CDR2 YFSETQ. Trimming pared 4 bases from V and 3 bases from J, leaving 10 bases between. The CDR3 has 13 amino acids.

This chain links TRBV30 with TRBJ1-6; D remains unclear. V gave up 2 bases and J gave up 7 bases, with 9 bases separating them. The germline CDR1 and CDR2 sequences are GTSNPN and SVGIG (reference sequence). The CDR3 runs to 13 residues. The CDR3 DNA is TGTGCCTGGAGTCCCGGTTCCAATTCACCCCTCCACTTT. It is translated as CAWSPGSNSPLHF.